This is a list of T cell receptor beta chains from one sample in a study of cytomegalovirus exposure and HLA in healthy donors. Repertoires were generated with immunoSEQ multiplex PCR, while TCRdb's copy carries only in-frame clones and drops some. Of 150,000 to 200,000 clones in the sample, approximately 86% are singletons; the top ten hold around 2.4%. The source material was PBMCs. The receptors derive from a woman aged 18-29 years in good health and CMV-seronegative. Both conserved end residues are part of each CDR3. The D gene is left open where the match is weak. The size field is filled for only some rows; it gives once, few, many or a size class.

size	D	J	V	CDR3	DNA
-	TRBD1	TRBJ1-2	TRBV27	CASSLSSGTGPYTF	TGTGCCAGCAGTTTATCGTCCGGGACAGGGCCCTACACCTTC
few	-	TRBJ2-7	TRBV9	CASSPTGSYEQYF	TGTGCCAGCAGCCCCACAGGGTCCTACGAGCAGTACTTC
-	TRBD2	TRBJ2-7	TRBV9	CASSVGLAGYEQYF	TGTGCCAGCAGCGTTGGCCTAGCGGGGTACGAGCAGTACTTC
-	TRBD1	TRBJ1-4	TRBV5-4	CASSLGPEGTGHEKLFF	TGTGCCAGCAGCTTGGGACCGGAAGGGACAGGTCATGAAAAACTGTTTTTT
once	-	TRBJ2-1	TRBV29-1	CSVEDGSAYNEQFF	TGCAGCGTTGAGGACGGGAGCGCCTACAATGAGCAGTTCTTC
once	TRBD1	TRBJ1-3	TRBV7-9	CASSSTGTGNTIYF	TGTGCCAGCAGCTCGACAGGGACTGGAAACACCATATATTTT
-	TRBD1	TRBJ1-2	TRBV2	CAKLLPGTGGKGYTF	TGTGCCAAGCTCCTCCCCGGGACAGGGGGCAAGGGCTACACCTTC
many	TRBD1	TRBJ2-6	TRBV27	CATSKRQGFPIGANVLTF	TGTGCCACCTCAAAAAGACAGGGTTTCCCCATTGGGGCCAACGTCCTGACTTTC
-	-	TRBJ1-2	TRBV19	CATRTGNYGYTF	TGTGCCACCCGAACAGGGAACTATGGCTACACCTTC
-	TRBD1	TRBJ1-4	TRBV7-9	CASSSTQGSEKLFF	TGTGCCAGCAGTTCAACACAGGGGAGCGAAAAACTGTTTTTT
-	TRBD1	TRBJ1-1	TRBV11-3	CASSGRGQEGDQAFF	TGTGCCAGCAGCGGACGCGGACAGGAGGGCGACCAAGCTTTCTTT
-	-	TRBJ1-2	TRBV29-1	CSARTEAYGYTF	TGCAGCGCCCGCACCGAAGCTTATGGCTACACCTTC
-	-	TRBJ1-5	TRBV19	CASSIVQVGTQPQHF	TGTGCCAGTAGTATAGTTCAGGTTGGCACTCAGCCCCAGCATTTT
once	TRBD1	TRBJ1-1	TRBV5-1	CASSPRTGGLSEAFF	TGCGCCAGCAGCCCCCGGACAGGGGGTTTATCTGAAGCTTTCTTT
-	TRBD1	TRBJ2-1	TRBV10-3	CAISTGTGGALGNEQFF	TGTGCCATCAGCACCGGGACAGGGGGCGCGTTAGGGAATGAGCAGTTCTTC
-	TRBD1	TRBJ1-2	TRBV27	CASSLWGTGDTYGYTF	TGTGCCAGCAGTTTATGGGGGACAGGGGATACTTATGGCTACACCTTC
-	-	TRBJ1-4	TRBV9	CASSVVAEPSGGSLFF	TGTGCCAGCAGCGTAGTAGCCGAACCCTCGGGGGGGAGTCTGTTTTTT
-	TRBD1	TRBJ1-2	TRBV5-6	CASSFLDREEGGYTF	TGTGCCAGCAGCTTCTTGGACAGGGAGGAGGGTGGCTACACCTTC